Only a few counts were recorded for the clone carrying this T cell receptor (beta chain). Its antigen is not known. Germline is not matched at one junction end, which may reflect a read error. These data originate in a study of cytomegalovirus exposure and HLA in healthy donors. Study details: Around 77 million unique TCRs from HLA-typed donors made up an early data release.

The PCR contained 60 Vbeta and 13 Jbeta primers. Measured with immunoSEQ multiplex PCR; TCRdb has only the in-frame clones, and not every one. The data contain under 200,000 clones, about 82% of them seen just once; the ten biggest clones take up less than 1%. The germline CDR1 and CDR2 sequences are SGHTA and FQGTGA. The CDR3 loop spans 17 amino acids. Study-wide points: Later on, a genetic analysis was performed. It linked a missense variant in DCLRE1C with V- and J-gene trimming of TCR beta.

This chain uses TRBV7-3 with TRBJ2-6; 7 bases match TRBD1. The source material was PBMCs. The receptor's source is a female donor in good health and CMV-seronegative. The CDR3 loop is CASSVNNRGSGANGLTF. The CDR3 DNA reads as TGTGCCAGCAGCGTAAACAACAGGGGCTCTGGGGCCAACGGCCTGACTTTC.